This TCR beta chain came from a study of cytomegalovirus exposure and HLA in healthy donors. Comments on this clone: Its cognate antigen is unknown.

J gave up 7 bases and V 6 bases, and 4 bases lay outside the gene matches. The CDR3 runs to 15 residues. Germline loops: CDR1 LGHNT, CDR2 FRNRAP. Primers for the PCR totalled 60 Vbeta and 13 Jbeta. Sequencing used immunoSEQ multiplex PCR; TCRdb keeps in-frame clones, though not all of them. This sample contains about 140,000 clones. Regarding the study as a whole: Reportedly, a later analysis found an Asian-associated ancestry cluster had fewer N-insertions than the approximately 670-donor mean.

Sequencing input: PBMCs. The rearrangement uses TRBV12-5 and TRBJ2-1; 15 positions match TRBD2. This TCR was sampled from a woman under 30 in good health and CMV-seronegative. In DNA, the CDR3 is TGTGCTAGTGGATCCGGGACTAGCGGGAGGAATGAGCAGTTCTTC. Amino acid sequence: CASGSGTSGRNEQFF.